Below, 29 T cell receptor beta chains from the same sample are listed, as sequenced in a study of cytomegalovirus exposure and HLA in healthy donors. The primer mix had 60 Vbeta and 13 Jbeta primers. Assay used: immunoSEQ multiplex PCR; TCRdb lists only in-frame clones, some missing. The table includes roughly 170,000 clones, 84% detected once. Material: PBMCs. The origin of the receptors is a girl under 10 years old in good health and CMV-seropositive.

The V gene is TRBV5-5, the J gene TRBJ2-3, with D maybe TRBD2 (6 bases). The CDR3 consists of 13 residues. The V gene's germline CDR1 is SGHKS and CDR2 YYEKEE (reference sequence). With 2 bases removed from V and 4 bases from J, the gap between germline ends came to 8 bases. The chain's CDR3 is CASSFGGSDTQYF. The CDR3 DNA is TGTGCCAGCAGCTTCGGGGGTTCAGATACGCAGTATTTT.

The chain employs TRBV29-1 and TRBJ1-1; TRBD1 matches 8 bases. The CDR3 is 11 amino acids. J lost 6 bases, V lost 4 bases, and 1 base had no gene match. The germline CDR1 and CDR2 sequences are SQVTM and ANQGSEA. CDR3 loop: CSVGTGSEAFF. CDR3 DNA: TGCAGCGTTGGGACAGGGTCTGAAGCTTTCTTT.

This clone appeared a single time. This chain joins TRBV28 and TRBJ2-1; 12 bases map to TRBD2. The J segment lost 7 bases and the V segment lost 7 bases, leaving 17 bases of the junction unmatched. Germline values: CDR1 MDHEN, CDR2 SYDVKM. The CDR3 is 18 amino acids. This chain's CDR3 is CASTESGLAGPRGNEQFF. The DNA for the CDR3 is TGTGCCAGCACCGAGTCGGGACTAGCGGGCCCAAGGGGGAATGAGCAGTTCTTC.

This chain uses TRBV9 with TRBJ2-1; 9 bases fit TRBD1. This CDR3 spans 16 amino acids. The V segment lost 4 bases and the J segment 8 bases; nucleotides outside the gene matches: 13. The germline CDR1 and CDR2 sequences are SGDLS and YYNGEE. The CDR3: CASSIYRGLSSDEQFF. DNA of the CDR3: TGTGCCAGCAGCATATACAGGGGGCTGTCTAGCGATGAGCAGTTCTTC.

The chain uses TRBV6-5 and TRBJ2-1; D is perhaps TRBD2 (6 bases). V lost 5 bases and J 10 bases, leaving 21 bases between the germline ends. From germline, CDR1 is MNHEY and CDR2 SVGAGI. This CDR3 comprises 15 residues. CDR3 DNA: TGTGCCAGCAGTCTACGAGTGGGGGGTTCCCGCGAGCAGTTCTTC. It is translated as CASSLRVGGSREQFF.

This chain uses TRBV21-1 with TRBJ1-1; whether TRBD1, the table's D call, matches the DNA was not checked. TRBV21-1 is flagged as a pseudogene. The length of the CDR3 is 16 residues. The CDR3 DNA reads TGTGCCAGCAGCAAAGAGTCGAACAGGACGAACACTGAAGCTTTCTTT. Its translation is CASSKESNRTNTEAFF.

CDR3 amino acids: CASSQDLISRGGVGGKLLEFF. The CDR3 nucleotides read TGCGCCAGCAGCCAAGATCTAATTTCTAGAGGGGGGGTGGGGGGAAAGTTATTGGAGTTCTTC. The genes are TRBV4-1 and TRBJ2-1, with D possibly TRBD2 on 7 matching bases. Germline V lookup: CDR1 MGHRA, CDR2 YSYEKL. This CDR3 region has 21 residues. The V end was cut by 0 bases, the J end by 14 bases, with 38 bases between.

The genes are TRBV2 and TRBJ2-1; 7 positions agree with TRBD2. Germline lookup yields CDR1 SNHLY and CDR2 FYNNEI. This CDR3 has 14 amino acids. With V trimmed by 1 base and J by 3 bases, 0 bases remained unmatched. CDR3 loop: CASSEGGGYNEQFF. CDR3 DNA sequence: TGTGCCAGCAGTGAAGGGGGGGGCTACAATGAGCAGTTCTTC.

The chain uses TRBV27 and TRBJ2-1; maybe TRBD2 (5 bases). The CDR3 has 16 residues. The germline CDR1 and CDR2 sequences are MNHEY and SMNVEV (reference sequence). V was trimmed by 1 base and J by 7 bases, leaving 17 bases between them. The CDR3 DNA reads TGTGCCAGCAGTTTATATACGGGATCAGTCTCTAATGAGCAGTTCTTC. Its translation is CASSLYTGSVSNEQFF.

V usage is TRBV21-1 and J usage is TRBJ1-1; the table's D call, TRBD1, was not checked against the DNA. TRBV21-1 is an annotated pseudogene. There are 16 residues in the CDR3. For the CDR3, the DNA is TGTGCCAGCCGCTATACAGGGGTGTATACGAACACTGAAGCTTTCTTT. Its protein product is CASRYTGVYTNTEAFF.

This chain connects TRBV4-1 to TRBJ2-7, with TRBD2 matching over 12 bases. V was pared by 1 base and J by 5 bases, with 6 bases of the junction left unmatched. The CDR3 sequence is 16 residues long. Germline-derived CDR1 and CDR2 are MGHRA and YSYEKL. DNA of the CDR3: TGCGCCAGCAGCCAAGGACTAGCGGGAGTGAGTAACGAGCAGTACTTC. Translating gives CASSQGLAGVSNEQYF.

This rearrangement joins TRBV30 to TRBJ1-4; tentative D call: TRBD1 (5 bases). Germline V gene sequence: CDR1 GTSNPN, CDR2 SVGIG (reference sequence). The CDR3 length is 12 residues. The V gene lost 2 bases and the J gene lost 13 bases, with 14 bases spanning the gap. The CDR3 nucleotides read TGTGCCTGGAGTCCGAACAGGTGTGGACTGTTTTTT. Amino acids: CAWSPNRCGLFF.

As DNA, the CDR3 is TGTGCCAGCAGCTTACTTGCCGGGAACACTGAAGCTTTCTTT. This encodes CASSLLAGNTEAFF. The genes are TRBV7-3 and TRBJ1-1; no definite D call. Deletions cut 2 bases from V and 1 base from J, with 8 bases between. CDR1 and CDR2 from the germline V gene are SGHTA and FQGTGA. This CDR3 comprises 14 residues.

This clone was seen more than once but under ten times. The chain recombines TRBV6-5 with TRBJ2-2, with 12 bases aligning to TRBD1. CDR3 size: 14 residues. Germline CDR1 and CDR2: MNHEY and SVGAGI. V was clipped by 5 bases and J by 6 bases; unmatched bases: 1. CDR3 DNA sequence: TGTGCCAGCAGTCGGGACAGGGGGCCCGGGGAGCTGTTTTTT. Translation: CASSRDRGPGELFF.

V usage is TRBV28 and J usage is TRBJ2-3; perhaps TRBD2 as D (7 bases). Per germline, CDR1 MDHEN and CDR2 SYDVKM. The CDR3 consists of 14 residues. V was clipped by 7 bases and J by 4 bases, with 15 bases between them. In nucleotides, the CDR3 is TGTGCCAGCAAGCAAGGGGGGGAAGCAGATACGCAGTATTTT. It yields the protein CASKQGGEADTQYF. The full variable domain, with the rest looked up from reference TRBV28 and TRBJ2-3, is DVKVTQSSRYLVKRTGEKVFLECVQDMDHENMFWYRQDPGLGLRLIYFSYDVKMKEKGDIPEGYSVSREKKERFSLILESASTNQTSMYLCASKQGGEADTQYFGPGTRLTVL.

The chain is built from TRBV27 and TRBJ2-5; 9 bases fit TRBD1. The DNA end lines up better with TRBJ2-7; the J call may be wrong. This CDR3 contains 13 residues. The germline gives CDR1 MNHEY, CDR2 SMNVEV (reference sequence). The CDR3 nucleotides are TGTGCCAGCAGTCGGGACAGGGCCTACGAGCAGTACTTC. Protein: CASSRDRAYEQYF.

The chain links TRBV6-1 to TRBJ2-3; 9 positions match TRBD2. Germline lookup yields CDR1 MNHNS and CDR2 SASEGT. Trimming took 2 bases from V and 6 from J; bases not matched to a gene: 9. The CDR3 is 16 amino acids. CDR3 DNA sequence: TGTGCCAGCAGTGAAACCCTAGCGGGGCCCAAGGATACGCAGTATTTT. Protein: CASSETLAGPKDTQYF.

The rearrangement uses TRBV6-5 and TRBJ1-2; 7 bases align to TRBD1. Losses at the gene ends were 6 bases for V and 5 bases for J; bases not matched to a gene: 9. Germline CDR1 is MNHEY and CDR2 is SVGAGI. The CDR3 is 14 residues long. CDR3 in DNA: TGTGCCAGCAGAGACCACAGGGGCGGATATGGCTACACCTTC. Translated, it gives CASRDHRGGYGYTF.

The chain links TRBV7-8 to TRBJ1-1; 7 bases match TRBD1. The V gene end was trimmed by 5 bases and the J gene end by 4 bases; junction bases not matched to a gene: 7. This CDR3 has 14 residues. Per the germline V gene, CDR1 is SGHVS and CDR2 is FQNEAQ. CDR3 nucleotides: TGTGCCAGCAGCCCCAGACAGGGACCCACTGAAGCTTTCTTT. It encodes CASSPRQGPTEAFF.

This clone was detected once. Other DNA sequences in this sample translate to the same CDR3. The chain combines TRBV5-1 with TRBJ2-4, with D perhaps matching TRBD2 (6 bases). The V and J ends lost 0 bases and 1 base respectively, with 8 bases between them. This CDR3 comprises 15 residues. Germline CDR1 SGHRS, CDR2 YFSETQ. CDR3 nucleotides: TGCGCCAGCAGCTTGGGGGCGGGGGCCAAAAACATTCAGTACTTC. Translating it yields CASSLGAGAKNIQYF. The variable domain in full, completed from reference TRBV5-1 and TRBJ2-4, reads KAGVTQTPRYLIKTRGQQVTLSCSPISGHRSVSWYQQTPGQGLQFLFEYFSETQRNKGNFPGRFSGRQFSNSRSEMNVSTLELGDSALYLCASSLGAGAKNIQYFGAGTRLSVL.

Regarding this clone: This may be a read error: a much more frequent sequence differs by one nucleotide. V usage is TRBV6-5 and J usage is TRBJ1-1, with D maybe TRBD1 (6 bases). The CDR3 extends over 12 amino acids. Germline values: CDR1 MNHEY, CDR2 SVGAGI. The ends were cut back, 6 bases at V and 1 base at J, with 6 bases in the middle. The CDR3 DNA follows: TGTGCCAGCAGGACAGGGAACACTGAAGCTTTCTTT. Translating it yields CASRTGNTEAFF.

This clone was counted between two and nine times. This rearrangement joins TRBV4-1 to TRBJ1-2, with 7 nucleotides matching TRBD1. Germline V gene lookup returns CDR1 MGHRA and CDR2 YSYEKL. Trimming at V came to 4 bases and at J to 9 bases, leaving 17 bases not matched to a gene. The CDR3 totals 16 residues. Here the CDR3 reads CASSRQTGSFVSSYTF. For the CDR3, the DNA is TGCGCCAGCAGCCGACAGACAGGGAGTTTCGTTTCTAGCTACACCTTC.

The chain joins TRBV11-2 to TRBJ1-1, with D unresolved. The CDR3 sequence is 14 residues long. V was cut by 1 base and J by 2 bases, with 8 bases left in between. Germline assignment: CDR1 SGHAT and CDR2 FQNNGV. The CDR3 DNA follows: TGTGCCAGCAGCTTAGCCTCACTCAACACTGAAGCTTTCTTT. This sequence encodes CASSLASLNTEAFF.

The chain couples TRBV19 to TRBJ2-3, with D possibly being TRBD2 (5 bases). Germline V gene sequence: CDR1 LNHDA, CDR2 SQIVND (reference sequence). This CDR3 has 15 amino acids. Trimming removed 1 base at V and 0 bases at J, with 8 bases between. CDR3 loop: CASSIVWTSTDTQYF. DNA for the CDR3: TGTGCCAGTAGTATAGTATGGACTAGCACAGATACGCAGTATTTT.

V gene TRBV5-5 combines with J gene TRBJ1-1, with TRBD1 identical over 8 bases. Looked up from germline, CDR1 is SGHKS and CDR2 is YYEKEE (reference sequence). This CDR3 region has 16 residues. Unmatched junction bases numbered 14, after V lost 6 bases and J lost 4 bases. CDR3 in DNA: TGTGCCAGCACTCGATACGGACAGGGACGAAGCACTGAAGCTTTCTTT. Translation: CASTRYGQGRSTEAFF.

The CDR3 DNA follows: TGTGCCAGCAGCTTTCGGGTCGGTACCTACGAGCAGTACTTC. Residues: CASSFRVGTYEQYF. The chain combines TRBV5-4 with TRBJ2-7, with D hard to call. Germline V gene sequence: CDR1 SGHNT, CDR2 YYREEE (reference sequence). The CDR3 is 14 amino acids. V was pared by 2 bases and J by 2 bases, with 11 bases between.

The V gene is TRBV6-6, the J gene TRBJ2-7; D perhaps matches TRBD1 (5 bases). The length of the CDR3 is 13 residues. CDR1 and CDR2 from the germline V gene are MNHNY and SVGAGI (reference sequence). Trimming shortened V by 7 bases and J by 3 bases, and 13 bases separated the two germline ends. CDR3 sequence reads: CASNNGHYYEQYF. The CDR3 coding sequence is TGTGCCAGCAACAACGGACACTACTACGAGCAGTACTTC.

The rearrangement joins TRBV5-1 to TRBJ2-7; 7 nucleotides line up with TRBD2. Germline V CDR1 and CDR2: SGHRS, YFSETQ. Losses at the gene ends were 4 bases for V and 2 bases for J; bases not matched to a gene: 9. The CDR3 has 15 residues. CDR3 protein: CASSLGRVQTYEQYF. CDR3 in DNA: TGCGCCAGCAGCCTTGGGAGGGTCCAGACCTACGAGCAGTACTTC.

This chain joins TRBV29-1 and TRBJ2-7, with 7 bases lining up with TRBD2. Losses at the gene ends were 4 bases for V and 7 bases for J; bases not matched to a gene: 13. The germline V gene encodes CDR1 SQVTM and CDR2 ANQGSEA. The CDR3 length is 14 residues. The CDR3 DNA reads TGCAGCGTTGTCCCTAGCGGCCGGTCAGGGGAGCAGTACTTC. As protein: CSVVPSGRSGEQYF.